Below are 13 T cell receptor beta chains sequenced from a single sample in a study of neoadjuvant anti-PD-1 for oral cavity cancer. TCRdb keeps only in-frame clones here, not all; method: immunoSEQ multiplex PCR. The repertoire holds fewer than 20,000 clones, with around 72% as singletons. Source: PBMCs, taken before nivolumab (anti-PD-1) treatment. Every receptor here comes from a person aged 35-79 years with oral cavity squamous cell carcinoma.

The chain recombines TRBV28 with TRBJ2-1; possibly TRBD2 for D (5 bases). This CDR3 is 15 amino acids long. V was trimmed by 4 bases and J by 3 bases, leaving 13 bases between them. Germline CDR1 reads MDHEN; CDR2 reads SYDVKM. The CDR3 region has the DNA TGTGCCAGCAGTTCTAACTCCCGGGACTACAATGAGCAGTTCTTC. This translates into CASSSNSRDYNEQFF.

V usage is TRBV4-1 and J usage is TRBJ1-2; D is uncertain. The CDR3 loop spans 21 amino acids. Between the trimmed V and J ends, which lost 2 bases and 2 bases, there was a span of 30 bases. The germline CDR1 and CDR2 sequences are MGHRA and YSYEKL. CDR3 bases: TGCGCCAGCAGCCAATTCCTCCCGACAAACCGAAATTTTCTGGGGAACTATGGCTACACCTTC. Encoded protein: CASSQFLPTNRNFLGNYGYTF.

In DNA, the CDR3 is TGTGCCAGCAGCTCCTCCTGGGTCTCCTACAATGAGCAGTTCTTC. Its translation is CASSSSWVSYNEQFF. The chain combines TRBV11-1 with TRBJ2-1; D gene unclear. This CDR3 contains 15 residues. CDR1 is SGHAT and CDR2 is FQDESV in the germline V gene (reference sequence). Trimming removed 4 bases at V and 0 bases at J, with 10 bases between.

This clone is a singleton in its sample. This chain joins TRBV7-3 and TRBJ1-2; D is possibly TRBD1 (6 bases). Per the germline V gene, CDR1 is SGHTA and CDR2 is FQGTGA. The V end was cut by 3 bases, the J end by 5 bases, with 13 bases between. The CDR3 is 14 residues long. The CDR3 sequence is CASSFGGGAYGYTF. The DNA for the CDR3 is TGTGCCAGCAGCTTCGGCGGGGGCGCTTATGGCTACACCTTC.

CDR3 residues: CASSKADRGAEKLFF. CDR3 sequence (DNA): TGTGCCAGCAGCAAAGCAGACAGGGGAGCTGAAAAACTGTTTTTT. This sequence joins TRBV7-9 and TRBJ1-4; 8 bases are a match to TRBD1. The CDR3 runs to 15 residues. Trimming removed 5 bases from V and 7 bases from J; junction bases left unmatched: 9. Germline assignment: CDR1 SEHNR and CDR2 FQNEAQ (reference sequence).

This clone appeared a few times. This sequence joins TRBV4-1 and TRBJ1-2; D call uncertain. Germline lookup yields CDR1 MGHRA and CDR2 YSYEKL. The V and J ends lost 0 bases and 0 bases respectively, with 8 bases between them. The CDR3 is 15 amino acids. CDR3 DNA sequence: TGCGCCAGCAGCCAAGAAGTGCGGGCTAACTATGGCTACACCTTC. This sequence encodes CASSQEVRANYGYTF.

The chain joins TRBV10-2 to TRBJ2-7; no reliable D call. CDR1 is WSHSY and CDR2 is SAAADI in the germline V gene. The CDR3 has 14 residues. V was trimmed by 7 bases and J by 4 bases, leaving 17 bases between them. CDR3 bases: TGCGCCAGCATCAAAGGGTCCTTGGAGTACGAGCAGTACTTC. Amino acids: CASIKGSLEYEQYF.

V is TRBV6-5 and J is TRBJ2-3, with TRBD1 matching over 8 bases. The junction had 5 bases not matched to a gene; V was cut back by 2 bases and J by 4 bases. This CDR3 has 15 amino acids. CDR1 and CDR2 (germline): MNHEY, SVGAGI. The CDR3 DNA sequence: TGTGCCAGCAGTTACACAGGACAGGGCCCAGATACGCAGTATTTT. Amino acid sequence: CASSYTGQGPDTQYF.

The chain joins TRBV5-6 to TRBJ1-1, with 9 bases identical to TRBD1. This CDR3 is built from 14 residues. V lost 5 bases, J lost 5 bases, and 7 bases stayed unmatched. Looked up from germline, CDR1 is SGHDT and CDR2 is YYEEEE. Here the CDR3 DNA reads TGTGCCAGCAGTCGCCGGGACAGGGTAACTGAAGCTTTCTTT. Its protein is CASSRRDRVTEAFF.

This clone was seen only a few times. In DNA, the CDR3 is TGTGCCAGCAGCTATACAGGGTACGCCACTGAAGCTTTCTTT. It is translated as CASSYTGYATEAFF. The V gene is TRBV11-2, the J gene TRBJ1-1, with D maybe TRBD1 (6 bases). Trimming left V 4 bases short and J 4 bases short, with 13 bases between. Per germline, CDR1 SGHAT and CDR2 FQNNGV. The CDR3 totals 14 residues.

V is TRBV27 and J is TRBJ1-1, with 12 bases fitting TRBD1. This CDR3 comprises 13 residues. V lost 2 bases to trimming and J lost 8 bases; unmatched junction nucleotides: 0. CDR1 is MNHEY and CDR2 is SMNVEV in the germline V gene (reference sequence). The CDR3 is CASSLGTGGEAFF. The CDR3, as DNA: TGTGCCAGCAGTTTAGGGACAGGGGGCGAAGCTTTCTTT.

The rearrangement joins TRBV7-9 to TRBJ1-1; D uncertain. Looked up from germline, CDR1 is SEHNR and CDR2 is FQNEAQ (reference sequence). This CDR3 spans 11 amino acids. Trimming left V 3 bases short and J 9 bases short, with 8 bases between. In DNA, the CDR3 is TGTGCCAGCAGCTTCTCCGTACAAGCTTTCTTT. Translating it yields CASSFSVQAFF.

This rearrangement joins TRBV19 to TRBJ1-4, with D perhaps matching TRBD1 (6 bases). The germline gives CDR1 LNHDA, CDR2 SQIVND (reference sequence). Trimming cost V 5 bases and J 5 bases, with 15 bases left between them. This CDR3 is 15 amino acids long. CDR3 sequence reads: CASSGTTGWNEKLFF. In nucleotides, the CDR3 is TGTGCCAGTAGTGGCACCACAGGGTGGAATGAAAAACTGTTTTTT. The variable domain in full, with the rest retrieved from reference TRBV19 and TRBJ1-4, is DGGITQSPKYLFRKEGQNVTLSCEQNLNHDAMYWYRQDPGQGLRLIYYSQIVNDFQKGDIAEGYSVSREKKESFPLTVTSAQKNPTAFYLCASSGTTGWNEKLFFGSGTQLSVL.